This is a list of T cell receptor beta chains from one sample in a study of vaccination and CD4 T cells after COVID-19. TCRdb re-analysed the PCR reads in MiXCR, keeping a single row per CDR3 protein. The sample consists of 14,000 to 15,000 distinct CDR3 sequences, around 44% of them appearing once. These receptors' targets are unknown. The specimen was CD4+ T cells from blood, cultured in vitro. The origin of the receptors is a human donor who had recovered from COVID-19. Both conserved end residues are part of each CDR3. Fields, in order: D gene, V gene, clone size, J gene, CDR3 protein, CDR3 DNA. The D gene is left open where the match is weak. Size tells how often a clone was seen (once, few, many) or the class of an expanded clone, and some rows leave it out.

>.|TRBV5-1|.|TRBJ1-1
CASSLQAHSNAEAFF
TGCGCCAGCAGCTTACAGGCACACTCGAACGCTGAAGCTTTCTTT
>.|TRBV11-2|once|TRBJ2-7
CASSPRPYEQYF
TGTGCCAGCAGCCCCCGGCCGTACGAGCAGTACTTC
>.|TRBV7-9|.|TRBJ2-3
CATSRDQAPGSDTQYF
TGTGCCACCAGCAGAGATCAGGCGCCAGGGTCAGATACGCAGTATTTT
>TRBD2|TRBV9|.|TRBJ2-5
CASSVGASGKETQYF
TGTGCCAGCAGCGTAGGTGCTAGCGGAAAAGAGACCCAGTACTTC
>TRBD2|TRBV5-4|few|TRBJ2-3
CASSTVRGGPTDTQYF
TGTGCCAGCAGCACCGTGCGGGGGGGCCCGACAGATACGCAGTATTTT
>.|TRBV18|.|TRBJ1-2
CASSPSGLENYGYTF
TGTGCCAGCTCACCAAGCGGGCTGGAGAACTATGGCTACACCTTC
>TRBD1|TRBV19|.|TRBJ1-4
CASSEDRGAEKLFF
TGTGCCAGTAGTGAGGACAGGGGCGCTGAAAAACTGTTTTTT
>TRBD1|TRBV6-1|.|TRBJ1-3
CASSPTTGVSGNTIYF
TGTGCCAGCAGTCCTACGACAGGGGTCTCTGGAAACACCATATATTTT
>.|TRBV5-4|.|TRBJ2-7
CASSFVTNEQYF
TGTGCCAGCAGCTTTGTCACTAACGAGCAGTACTTC
>TRBD2|TRBV24-1|medium-sized|TRBJ2-2
CATSDLLAGDTGELFF
TGTGCCACCAGTGATTTACTAGCGGGGGACACCGGGGAGCTGTTTTTT
>.|TRBV15|few|TRBJ1-5
CATSRHSQPQHF
TGTGCCACCAGCAGGCATTCCCAGCCCCAGCATTTT
>TRBD2|TRBV20-1|.|TRBJ2-1
CSVKPAGGPGGEQFF
TGCAGCGTGAAACCAGCGGGAGGGCCCGGAGGTGAGCAGTTCTTC
>.|TRBV4-3|.|TRBJ1-2
CASSQDVQVFYGYTF
TGCGCCAGCAGCCAAGATGTTCAGGTATTCTATGGCTACACCTTC
>.|TRBV12-3/TRBV12-4|.|TRBJ1-6
CASTPGQGPSPLHF
TGTGCCAGCACCCCGGGACAAGGGCCCTCACCCCTCCACTTT
>.|TRBV6-2/TRBV6-3|.|TRBJ2-3
CASSYESDTQYF
TGTGCCAGCAGTTACGAAAGTGATACGCAGTATTTT
>.|TRBV5-1|.|TRBJ2-3
CASSLGRGTPTDTQYF
TGCGCCAGCAGCTTGGGCCGGGGGACTCCCACAGATACGCAGTATTTT
>TRBD1|TRBV5-5|.|TRBJ2-5
CASSGMGQLVAQETQYF
TGTGCCAGCAGCGGAATGGGACAGCTAGTAGCCCAAGAGACCCAGTACTTC
>.|TRBV5-1|.|TRBJ1-1
CASSQNREGVAFF
TGCGCCAGCAGCCAGAACAGGGAGGGAGTAGCTTTCTTT
>TRBD1|TRBV5-1|.|TRBJ2-7
CASSSTGGSLEQYF
TGCGCCAGCAGCTCGACAGGGGGCAGTCTCGAGCAGTACTTC
>.|TRBV20-1|few|TRBJ2-1
CSARLWEQFF
TGCAGTGCTAGGTTGTGGGAGCAGTTCTTC
>.|TRBV5-1|.|TRBJ2-1
CASSDIDNEQFF
TGCGCCAGCTCCGACATAGACAATGAGCAGTTCTTC
>TRBD2|TRBV5-1|.|TRBJ2-3
CASSPTSGSFTDTQYF
TGCGCCAGCAGCCCGACTAGCGGGAGTTTTACAGATACGCAGTATTTT
>TRBD1|TRBV24-1|medium-sized|TRBJ1-5
CATSEAGTENQPQHF
TGTGCCACCAGTGAAGCCGGGACAGAGAATCAGCCCCAGCATTTT
>TRBD1|TRBV6-1|.|TRBJ1-2
CASSQQGARGYTF
TGTGCCAGCAGTCAACAGGGGGCGCGGGGCTACACCTTC
>TRBD1|TRBV20-1|.|TRBJ1-4
CSARGDRAELFF
TGCAGTGCTAGAGGAGACAGGGCCGAGCTCTTTTTT
>.|TRBV19|.|TRBJ1-5
CASSIAAGWQPQHF
TGTGCCAGTAGTATTGCCGCAGGGTGGCAGCCCCAGCATTTT
>.|TRBV6-1|.|TRBJ2-3
CASRGSGGASTDTQYF
TGTGCCAGCAGGGGATCCGGCGGAGCTAGCACAGATACGCAGTATTTT
>TRBD2|TRBV4-1|.|TRBJ2-1
CASSQRTSGDYNEQFF
TGCGCCAGCAGCCAACGGACTAGCGGCGACTACAATGAGCAGTTCTTC
>.|TRBV24-1|.|TRBJ2-7
CATSDAGHRDEQYF
TGTGCCACCAGTGATGCCGGACATCGGGACGAGCAGTACTTC
>.|TRBV7-9|few|TRBJ1-2
CASSLVAGKVGYTF
TGTGCCAGCAGCTTAGTGGCAGGGAAGGTTGGCTACACCTTC
>.|TRBV7-6|.|TRBJ1-4
CASSPYDGRGEKLFF
TGTGCCAGCAGCCCATACGACGGGCGGGGCGAAAAACTGTTTTTT
>.|TRBV27|.|TRBJ1-2
CASEKHRRGNYGYTF
TGTGCCAGCGAAAAACATAGAAGGGGGAACTATGGCTACACCTTC
>.|TRBV5-6|medium-sized|TRBJ2-5
CASSLKRGETQYF
TGTGCCAGCAGCCTTAAGAGGGGAGAGACCCAGTACTTC
>.|TRBV15|.|TRBJ2-5
CATSRDGGPQETQYF
TGTGCCACCAGCAGAGATGGGGGACCCCAAGAGACCCAGTACTTC
>.|TRBV7-2|.|TRBJ2-5
CASSLVVGQETQYF
TGTGCCAGCAGCTTAGTAGTAGGGCAAGAGACCCAGTACTTC
>TRBD2|TRBV20-1|.|TRBJ2-7
CSARDTLAGGSIYEQYF
TGCAGTGCTAGAGATACGCTAGCGGGAGGATCTATCTACGAGCAGTACTTC
>.|TRBV6-1|.|TRBJ2-1
CASSIEVAEQFF
TGTGCCAGCAGTATAGAGGTGGCTGAGCAGTTCTTC
>.|TRBV12-3/TRBV12-4|once|TRBJ1-5
CASSLRGSGNQPQHF
TGTGCCAGCAGTTTAAGGGGATCGGGCAATCAGCCCCAGCATTTT
>TRBD1|TRBV27|few|TRBJ1-2
CASSILGTGANGYTF
TGTGCCAGCAGTATACTGGGGACAGGGGCGAATGGCTACACCTTC
>.|TRBV6-1|.|TRBJ1-2
CATGEGRGYTF
TGTGCCACCGGGGAGGGTAGAGGCTACACCTTC
>.|TRBV7-2|few|TRBJ2-3
CATRRGTDTQYF
TGTGCCACCCGCCGAGGCACAGATACGCAGTATTTT
>TRBD1|TRBV15|few|TRBJ1-5
CATSRDGQGWNQPQHF
TGTGCCACCAGCAGAGATGGACAGGGTTGGAATCAGCCCCAGCATTTT
>.|TRBV10-3|.|TRBJ2-7
CAISVAGEGYEQYF
TGTGCCATCAGTGTGGCAGGGGAAGGATACGAGCAGTACTTC
>TRBD1|TRBV11-2|once|TRBJ2-1
CASSSGPNNRDRLTEQFF
TGTGCCAGCAGCTCAGGTCCGAACAACCGGGACAGGTTGACTGAGCAGTTCTTC
>.|TRBV10-1|once|TRBJ1-1
CASSESGRGGREAFF
TGCGCCAGCAGTGAGTCCGGAAGGGGTGGACGCGAAGCTTTCTTT
>TRBD2|TRBV6-1|.|TRBJ2-1
CASRAGGSNEQFF
TGTGCCAGCCGAGCGGGGGGAAGTAATGAGCAGTTCTTC
>.|TRBV15|.|TRBJ2-4
CATSRDQGGDKNIQYF
TGTGCCACCAGCAGAGATCAAGGAGGGGACAAAAACATTCAGTACTTC
>.|TRBV19|.|TRBJ1-5
CASSIPLGTIGNQPQHF
TGTGCCAGTAGTATACCCCTCGGCACAATCGGCAATCAGCCCCAGCATTTT
>.|TRBV7-5|.|TRBJ2-7
CISVPEADTGLAGGGPYEQYF
.
>.|TRBV27|few|TRBJ1-5
CASSLLSGANQPQHF
TGTGCCAGCAGTTTACTATCCGGGGCCAATCAGCCCCAGCATTTT